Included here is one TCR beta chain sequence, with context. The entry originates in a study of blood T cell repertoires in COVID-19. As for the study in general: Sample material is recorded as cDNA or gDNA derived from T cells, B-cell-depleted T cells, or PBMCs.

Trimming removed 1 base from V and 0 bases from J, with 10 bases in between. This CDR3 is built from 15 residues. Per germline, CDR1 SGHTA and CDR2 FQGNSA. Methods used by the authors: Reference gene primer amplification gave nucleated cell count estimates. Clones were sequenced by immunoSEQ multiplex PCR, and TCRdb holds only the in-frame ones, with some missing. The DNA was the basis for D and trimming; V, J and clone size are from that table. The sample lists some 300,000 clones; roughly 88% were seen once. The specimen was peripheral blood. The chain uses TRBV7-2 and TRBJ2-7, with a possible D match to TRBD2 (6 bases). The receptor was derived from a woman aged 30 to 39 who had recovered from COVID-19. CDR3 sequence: CASSLGRGLSYEQYF. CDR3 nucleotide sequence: TGTGCCAGCAGCTTAGGGAGGGGTCTCTCCTACGAGCAGTACTTC.